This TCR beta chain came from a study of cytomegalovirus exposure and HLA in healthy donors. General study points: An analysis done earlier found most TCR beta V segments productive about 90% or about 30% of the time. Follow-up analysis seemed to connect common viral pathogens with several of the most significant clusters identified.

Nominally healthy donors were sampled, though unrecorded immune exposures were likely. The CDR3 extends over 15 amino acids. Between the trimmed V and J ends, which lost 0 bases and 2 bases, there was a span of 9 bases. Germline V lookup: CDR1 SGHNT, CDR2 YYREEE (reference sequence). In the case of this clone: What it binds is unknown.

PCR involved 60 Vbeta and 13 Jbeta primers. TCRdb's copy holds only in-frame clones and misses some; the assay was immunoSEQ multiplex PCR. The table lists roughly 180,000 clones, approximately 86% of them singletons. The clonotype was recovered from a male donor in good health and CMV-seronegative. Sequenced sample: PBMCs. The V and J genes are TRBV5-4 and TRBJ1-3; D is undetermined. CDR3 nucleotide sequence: TGTGCCAGCAGCTTGGCAGGATATACTGGAAACACCATATATTTT. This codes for CASSLAGYTGNTIYF.